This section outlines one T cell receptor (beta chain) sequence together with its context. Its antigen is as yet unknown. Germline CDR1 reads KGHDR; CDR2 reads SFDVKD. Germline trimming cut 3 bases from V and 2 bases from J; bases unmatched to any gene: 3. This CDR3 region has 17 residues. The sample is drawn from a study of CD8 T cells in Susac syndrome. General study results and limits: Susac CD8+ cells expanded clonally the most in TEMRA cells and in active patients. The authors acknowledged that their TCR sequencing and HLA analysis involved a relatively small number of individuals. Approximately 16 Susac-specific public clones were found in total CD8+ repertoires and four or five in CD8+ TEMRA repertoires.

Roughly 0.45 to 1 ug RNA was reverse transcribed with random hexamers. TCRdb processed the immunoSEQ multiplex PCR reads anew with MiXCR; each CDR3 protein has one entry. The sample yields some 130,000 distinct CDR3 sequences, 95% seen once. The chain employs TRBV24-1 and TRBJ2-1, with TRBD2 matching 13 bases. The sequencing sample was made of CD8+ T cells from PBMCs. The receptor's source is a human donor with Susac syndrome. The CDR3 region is CATSDTSGRDTYNEQFF. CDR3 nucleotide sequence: TGTGCCACCAGTGATACTAGCGGGAGGGATACCTACAATGAGCAGTTCTTC.